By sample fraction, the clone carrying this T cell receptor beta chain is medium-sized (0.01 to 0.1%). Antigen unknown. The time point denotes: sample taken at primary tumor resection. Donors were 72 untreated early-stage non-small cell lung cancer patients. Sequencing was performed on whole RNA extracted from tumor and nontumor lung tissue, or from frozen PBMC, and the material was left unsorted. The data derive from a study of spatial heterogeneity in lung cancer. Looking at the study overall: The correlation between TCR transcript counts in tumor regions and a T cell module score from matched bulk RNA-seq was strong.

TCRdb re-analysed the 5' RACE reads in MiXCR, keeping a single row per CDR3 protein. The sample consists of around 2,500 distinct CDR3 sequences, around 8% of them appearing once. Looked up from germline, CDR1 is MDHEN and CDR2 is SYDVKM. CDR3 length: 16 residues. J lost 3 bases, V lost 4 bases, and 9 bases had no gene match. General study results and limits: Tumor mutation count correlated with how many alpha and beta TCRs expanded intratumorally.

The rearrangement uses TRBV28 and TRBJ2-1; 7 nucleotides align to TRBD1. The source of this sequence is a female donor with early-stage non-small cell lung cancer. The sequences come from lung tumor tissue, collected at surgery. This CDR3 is CASSSYGTANYNEQFF. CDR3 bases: TGTGCCAGCAGTTCCTACGGGACAGCGAACTACAATGAGCAGTTCTTC. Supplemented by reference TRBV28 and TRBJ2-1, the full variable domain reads DVKVTQSSRYLVKRTGEKVFLECVQDMDHENMFWYRQDPGLGLRLIYFSYDVKMKEKGDIPEGYSVSREKKERFSLILESASTNQTSMYLCASSSYGTANYNEQFFGPGTRLTVL.